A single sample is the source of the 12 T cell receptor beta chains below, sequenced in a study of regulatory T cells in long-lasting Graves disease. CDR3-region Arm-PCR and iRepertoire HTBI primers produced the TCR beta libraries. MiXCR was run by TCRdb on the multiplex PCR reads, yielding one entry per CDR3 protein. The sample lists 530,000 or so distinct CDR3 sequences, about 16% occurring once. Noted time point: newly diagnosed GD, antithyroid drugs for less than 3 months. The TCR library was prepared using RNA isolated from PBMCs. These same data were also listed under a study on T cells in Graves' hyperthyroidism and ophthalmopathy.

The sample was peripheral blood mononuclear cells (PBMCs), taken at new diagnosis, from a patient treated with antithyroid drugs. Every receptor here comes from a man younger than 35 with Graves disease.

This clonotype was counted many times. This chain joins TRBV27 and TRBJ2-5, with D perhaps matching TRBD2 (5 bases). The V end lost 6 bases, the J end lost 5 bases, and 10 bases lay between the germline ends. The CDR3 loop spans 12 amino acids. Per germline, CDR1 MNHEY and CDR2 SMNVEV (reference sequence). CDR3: CASSQSGETQYF. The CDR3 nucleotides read TGTGCCAGCAGCCAGTCGGGGGAGACCCAGTACTTC.

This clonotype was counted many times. CDR3 loop: CAWNGGYTEAFF. The CDR3 DNA reads as TGTGCCTGGAACGGCGGGTACACTGAAGCTTTCTTT. This chain connects TRBV30 to TRBJ1-1; the D is unclear. Germline V CDR1 and CDR2: GTSNPN, SVGIG (reference sequence). V lost 4 bases and J 3 bases, leaving 9 bases between the germline ends. This CDR3 spans 12 amino acids.

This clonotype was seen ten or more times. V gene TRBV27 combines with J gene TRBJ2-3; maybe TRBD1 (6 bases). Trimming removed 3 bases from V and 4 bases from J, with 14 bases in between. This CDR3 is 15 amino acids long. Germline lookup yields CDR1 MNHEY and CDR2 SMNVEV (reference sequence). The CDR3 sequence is CASSFVGTSPDTQYF. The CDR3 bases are TGTGCCAGCAGTTTCGTGGGGACAAGCCCAGATACGCAGTATTTT.

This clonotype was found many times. CDR3: CASSSLAGTQRVEQYF. In DNA, the CDR3 is TGTGCCAGCAGCTCACTGGCGGGGACCCAGAGGGTCGAGCAGTACTTC. The V gene is TRBV7-8, the J gene TRBJ2-7, with D perhaps TRBD2 (6 bases). The V and J ends lost 4 bases and 6 bases respectively, with 22 bases between them. CDR3 length: 16 residues. Per the germline V gene, CDR1 is SGHVS and CDR2 is FQNEAQ.

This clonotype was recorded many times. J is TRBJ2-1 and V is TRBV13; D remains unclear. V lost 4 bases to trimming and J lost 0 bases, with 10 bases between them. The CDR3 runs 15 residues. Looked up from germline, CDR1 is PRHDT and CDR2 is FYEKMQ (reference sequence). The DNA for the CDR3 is TGTGCCAGCAGCTCTTACTACCCCTCCTACAATGAGCAGTTCTTC. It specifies CASSSYYPSYNEQFF.

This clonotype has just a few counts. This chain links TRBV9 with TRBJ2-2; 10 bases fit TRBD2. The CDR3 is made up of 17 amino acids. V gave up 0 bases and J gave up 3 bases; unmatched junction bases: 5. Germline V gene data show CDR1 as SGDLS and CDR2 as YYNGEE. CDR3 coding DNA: TGTGCCAGCAGCGTAGGCGGTAGCGGGAGGTACACCGGGGAGCTGTTTTTT. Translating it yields CASSVGGSGRYTGELFF.

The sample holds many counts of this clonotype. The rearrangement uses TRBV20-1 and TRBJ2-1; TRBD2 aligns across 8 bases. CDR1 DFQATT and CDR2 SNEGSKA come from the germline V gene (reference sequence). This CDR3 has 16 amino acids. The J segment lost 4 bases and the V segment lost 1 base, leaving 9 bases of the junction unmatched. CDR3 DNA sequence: TGCAGTGCTAGAGTTGATTGGCAGCGGGAGTACAATGAGCAGTTCTTC. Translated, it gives CSARVDWQREYNEQFF.

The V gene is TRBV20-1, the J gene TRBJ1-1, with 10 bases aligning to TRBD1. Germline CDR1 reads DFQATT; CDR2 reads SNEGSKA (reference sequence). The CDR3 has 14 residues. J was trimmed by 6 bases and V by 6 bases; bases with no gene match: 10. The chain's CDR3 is CSAPRQGATAEAFF. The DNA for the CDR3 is TGCAGTGCGCCCCGACAGGGGGCAACGGCTGAAGCTTTCTTT.

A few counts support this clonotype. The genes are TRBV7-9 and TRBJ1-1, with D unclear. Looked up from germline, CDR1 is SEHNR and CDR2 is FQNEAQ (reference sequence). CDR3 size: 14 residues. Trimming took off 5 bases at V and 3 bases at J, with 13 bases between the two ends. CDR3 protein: CASSGIPRDTEAFF. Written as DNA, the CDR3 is TGTGCCAGCAGCGGAATCCCGAGAGACACTGAAGCTTTCTTT.

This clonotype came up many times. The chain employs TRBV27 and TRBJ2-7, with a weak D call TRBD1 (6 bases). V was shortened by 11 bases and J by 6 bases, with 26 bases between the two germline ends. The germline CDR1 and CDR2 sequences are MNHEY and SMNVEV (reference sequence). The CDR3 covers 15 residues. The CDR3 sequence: CARSSDSEGWAEQYF. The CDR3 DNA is TGTGCCCGCTCGTCGGACAGCGAGGGATGGGCCGAGCAGTACTTC.

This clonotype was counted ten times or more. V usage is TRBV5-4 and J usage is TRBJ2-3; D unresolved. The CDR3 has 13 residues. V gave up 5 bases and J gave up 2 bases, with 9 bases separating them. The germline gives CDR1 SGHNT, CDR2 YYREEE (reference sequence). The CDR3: CASRPDATDTQYF. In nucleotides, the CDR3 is TGTGCCAGCAGACCGGACGCCACAGATACGCAGTATTTT.

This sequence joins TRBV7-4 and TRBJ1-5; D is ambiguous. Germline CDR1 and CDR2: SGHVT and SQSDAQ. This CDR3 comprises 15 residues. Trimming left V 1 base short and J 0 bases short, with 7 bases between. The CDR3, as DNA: TGTGCCAGCAGCTTAGAGATCGATAGCAATCAGCCCCAGCATTTT. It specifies CASSLEIDSNQPQHF.